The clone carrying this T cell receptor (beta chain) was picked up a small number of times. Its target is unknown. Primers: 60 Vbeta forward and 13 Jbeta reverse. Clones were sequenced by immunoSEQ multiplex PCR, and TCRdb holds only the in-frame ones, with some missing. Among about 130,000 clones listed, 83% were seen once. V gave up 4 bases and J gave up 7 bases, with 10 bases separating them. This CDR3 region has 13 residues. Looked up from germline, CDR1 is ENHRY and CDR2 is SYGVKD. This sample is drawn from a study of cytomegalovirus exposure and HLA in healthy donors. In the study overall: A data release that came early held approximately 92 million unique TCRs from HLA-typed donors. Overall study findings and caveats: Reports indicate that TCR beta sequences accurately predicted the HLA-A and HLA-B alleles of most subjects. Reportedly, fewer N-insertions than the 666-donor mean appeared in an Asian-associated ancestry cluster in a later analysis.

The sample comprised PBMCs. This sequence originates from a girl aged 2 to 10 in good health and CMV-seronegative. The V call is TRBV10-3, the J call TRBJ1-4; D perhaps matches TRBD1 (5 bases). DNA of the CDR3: TGTGCCATCAGTGTCTCAGGGCGTGAAAAACTGTTTTTT. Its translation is CAISVSGREKLFF.